Below are 21 T cell receptor beta chains sequenced from a single sample in a study of blood T cell repertoires in COVID-19. Produced via immunoSEQ multiplex PCR; TCRdb's table is partial and in-frame only. The sample has 95,000 to 150,000 clones, about four fifths seen once; the top ten hold approximately 18%. The sequencing sample was made of peripheral blood. The source of these receptors is a young man with COVID-19, enrolled during active disease.

The V gene is TRBV27, the J gene TRBJ1-2, with D uncertain. Germline-derived CDR1 and CDR2 are MNHEY and SMNVEV (reference sequence). V was shortened by 0 bases and J by 6 bases, with 8 bases between the two germline ends. This CDR3 spans 13 amino acids. CDR3 bases: TGTGCCAGCAGTTTATCTGGGCAGAATGGCTACACCTTC. Translating gives CASSLSGQNGYTF.

The chain carries TRBV7-8 and TRBJ2-3; TRBD1 aligns across 10 bases. The CDR3 extends over 16 amino acids. Germline CDR1 SGHVS, CDR2 FQNEAQ. The trim removed 7 bases at V and 3 bases at J, leaving 10 bases unmatched. DNA of the CDR3: TGTGCCAGCAACCCGACCCCGGGACAGGGGACAGATACGCAGTATTTT. This translates into CASNPTPGQGTDTQYF.

This clone was found many times. J is TRBJ1-2 and V is TRBV16; 9 bases line up with TRBD1. This CDR3 contains 15 residues. Germline-derived CDR1 and CDR2 are KGHSY and FQNENV. The ends lost 0 bases at V and 4 bases at J; junction bases unmatched: 3. The DNA of the CDR3 is TGTGCCAGCAGCCAATCCAGGACAGGGGCCTATGGCTACACCTTC. As protein: CASSQSRTGAYGYTF.

This rearrangement joins TRBV30 to TRBJ2-7; possibly TRBD2 for D (6 bases). Germline-derived CDR1 and CDR2 are GTSNPN and SVGIG (reference sequence). Trimming cost V 4 bases and J 0 bases, with 13 bases left between them. The CDR3 is made up of 14 amino acids. The CDR3 protein is CAWNWGEASYEQYF. DNA for the CDR3: TGTGCCTGGAATTGGGGGGAGGCCTCCTACGAGCAGTACTTC. The full variable domain, its missing parts supplied by reference TRBV30 and TRBJ2-7, is SQTIHQWPATLVQPVGSPLSLECTVEGTSNPNLYWYRQAAGRGLQLLFYSVGIGQISSEVPQNLSASRPQDRQFILSSKKLLLSDSGFYLCAWNWGEASYEQYFGPGTRLTVT.

The chain carries TRBV24-1 and TRBJ2-1; D gene ambiguous. CDR1 and CDR2 from the germline V gene are KGHDR and SFDVKD. CDR3 length: 11 amino acids. The V gene lost 4 bases and the J gene lost 6 bases, with 3 bases spanning the gap. This chain's CDR3 is CATSDINEQFF. The DNA for the CDR3 is TGTGCCACCAGTGACATCAATGAGCAGTTCTTC.

This clone was seen a single time. V usage is TRBV6-2 or TRBV6-3 and J usage is TRBJ2-3; maybe TRBD1 (5 bases). From germline, CDR1 is MNHEY and CDR2 SVGEGT. V lost 5 bases and J 3 bases, leaving 15 bases between the germline ends. This CDR3 spans 15 amino acids. CDR3 nucleotides: TGTGCCAGCAGTACCCGGACAAGGGGAACAGATACGCAGTATTTT. This encodes CASSTRTRGTDTQYF.

The chain employs TRBV5-4 and TRBJ2-1; 13 bases line up with TRBD2. The CDR3 is 17 amino acids. CDR1 is SGHNT, CDR2 YYREEE, per germline (reference sequence). V lost 5 bases and J lost 0; bases outside the gene matches: 5. CDR3 in amino acids: CASRPGLAGSSYNEQFF. The CDR3 nucleotides read TGTGCCAGCAGGCCGGGACTAGCGGGGAGCTCCTACAATGAGCAGTTCTTC.

This rearrangement joins TRBV11-2 to TRBJ1-2; D might be TRBD1 (6 bases). CDR3 length: 18 residues. V was pared by 1 base and J by 6 bases, with 24 bases between. Germline V gives CDR1 SGHAT, CDR2 FQNNGV. Here the CDR3 reads CASSLVSGRGGGRNGYTF. The CDR3 nucleotides read TGTGCCAGCAGCTTAGTTTCCGGCAGAGGGGGGGGACGAAATGGCTACACCTTC. Based on the CDR3 plus reference TRBV11-2 and TRBJ1-2, the full variable domain is EAGVAQSPRYKIIEKRQSVAFWCNPISGHATLYWYQQILGQGPKLLIQFQNNGVVDDSQLPKDRFSAERLKGVDSTLKIQPAKLEDSAVYLCASSLVSGRGGGRNGYTFGSGTRLTVV.

V gene TRBV28 combines with J gene TRBJ1-5; 7 bases agree with TRBD1. Germline lookup yields CDR1 MDHEN and CDR2 SYDVKM. There are 14 residues in the CDR3. The trim removed 4 bases at V and 7 bases at J, leaving 7 bases unmatched. In DNA form, the CDR3 reads TGTGCCAGCAGTTCCCGACAGGGTGTGCAGCCCCAGCATTTT. Translation gives CASSSRQGVQPQHF. The full variable domain, in which reference TRBV28 and TRBJ1-5 provide the parts outside the CDR3, is DVKVTQSSRYLVKRTGEKVFLECVQDMDHENMFWYRQDPGLGLRLIYFSYDVKMKEKGDIPEGYSVSREKKERFSLILESASTNQTSMYLCASSSRQGVQPQHFGDGTRLSIL.

The chain uses TRBV27 and TRBJ1-6; 8 bases match TRBD1. The germline V gene has CDR1 MNHEY and CDR2 SMNVEV (reference sequence). V lost 5 bases, J lost 9 bases, and 6 bases stayed unmatched. The length of the CDR3 is 14 residues. CDR3 sequence (DNA): TGTGCCAGCAGTCTTGACAGGGGAGGTTCACCCCTCCACTTT. Translated: CASSLDRGGSPLHF.

The V gene is TRBV7-9, the J gene TRBJ1-1; 8 bases line up with TRBD1. Germline loops: CDR1 SEHNR, CDR2 FQNEAQ (reference sequence). J was trimmed by 2 bases and V by 5 bases; bases with no gene match: 7. The CDR3 has 15 amino acids. This chain's CDR3 is CASSVSTGDNTEAFF. DNA of the CDR3: TGTGCCAGCAGCGTATCGACAGGGGATAACACTGAAGCTTTCTTT.

The rearrangement uses TRBV5-1 and TRBJ2-1, with TRBD1 matching 8 bases. The trim removed 1 base at V and 4 bases at J, leaving 7 bases unmatched. The germline gives CDR1 SGHRS, CDR2 YFSETQ. This CDR3 is built from 16 residues. The CDR3 nucleotides are TGCGCCAGCAGCTTGACGGGACAGGCCCCTTACAATGAGCAGTTCTTC. Protein sequence: CASSLTGQAPYNEQFF.

V is TRBV7-9 and J is TRBJ1-5, with a weak D call TRBD1 (6 bases). Looked up from germline, CDR1 is SEHNR and CDR2 is FQNEAQ (reference sequence). V was shortened by 1 base and J by 3 bases, with 13 bases between the two germline ends. The CDR3 spans 16 residues. The CDR3, as DNA: TGTGCCAGCAGCTTAGGGGGGACAACCTTCAATCAGCCCCAGCATTTT. It encodes CASSLGGTTFNQPQHF.

The rearrangement joins TRBV6-5 to TRBJ1-4, with D uncertain. The length of the CDR3 is 14 residues. Trimming pared 8 bases from V and 7 bases from J, leaving 17 bases between. CDR1 and CDR2 from the germline V gene are MNHEY and SVGAGI. CDR3 sequence (DNA): TGTGCCAGCTTGTCTGGTCCGGGAGGTGAAAAACTGTTTTTT. Translation gives CASLSGPGGEKLFF.

The rearrangement uses TRBV5-6 and TRBJ2-1; D perhaps matches TRBD2 (6 bases). The CDR3 extends over 16 amino acids. V lost 4 bases, J lost 2 bases, and 16 bases lay in between. CDR1 and CDR2 from the germline V gene are SGHDT and YYEEEE. CDR3 residues: CASSPPGLQTYNEQFF. DNA of the CDR3: TGTGCCAGCAGCCCACCGGGACTCCAAACCTACAATGAGCAGTTCTTC.

The rearrangement joins TRBV7-2 to TRBJ2-4, with 7 bases identical to TRBD2. CDR1 is SGHTA, CDR2 FQGNSA, per germline. CDR3 length: 14 amino acids. V trimming: 5 bases; J trimming: 0 bases; junction bases outside the gene matches: 1. The chain's CDR3 is CASSTGGAKNIQYF. The CDR3 nucleotides read TGTGCCAGCAGCACGGGGGGAGCCAAAAACATTCAGTACTTC.

The J gene is TRBJ1-2, the V gene TRBV6-5; 10 bases line up with TRBD1. CDR3 size: 14 residues. The junction had 9 bases not matched to a gene; V was cut back by 6 bases and J by 8 bases. Germline V gene lookup returns CDR1 MNHEY and CDR2 SVGAGI. This CDR3 is CASSRGTGVLGYTF. DNA of the CDR3: TGTGCCAGCAGCCGTGGGACAGGGGTGTTGGGCTACACCTTC.

The chain links TRBV6-5 to TRBJ1-6; D is possibly TRBD1 (6 bases). Germline loops: CDR1 MNHEY, CDR2 SVGAGI. Trimming left V 6 bases short and J 5 bases short, with 11 bases between. The CDR3 runs 14 residues. The DNA for the CDR3 is TGTGCCAGCAGCCGACAGGAGCATAATTCACCCCTCCACTTT. The encoded protein is CASSRQEHNSPLHF.

The rearrangement links TRBV2 to TRBJ2-5; possibly TRBD2 for D (6 bases). CDR3 length: 13 residues. Germline-derived CDR1 and CDR2 are SNHLY and FYNNEI. The ends were cut back, 5 bases at V and 3 bases at J, with 10 bases in the middle. This chain's CDR3 is CASSRDFKETQYF. The CDR3 coding sequence is TGTGCCAGCAGTCGGGACTTTAAAGAGACCCAGTACTTC.

This chain joins TRBV7-2 and TRBJ2-7, with TRBD2 as a possible D gene (6 bases). The CDR3 is 15 amino acids. From germline, CDR1 is SGHTA and CDR2 FQGNSA. The V and J ends lost 1 base and 3 bases respectively, with 13 bases between them. As DNA, the CDR3 is TGTGCCAGCAGCTTAGGTTTAGGACTATACTACGAGCAGTACTTC. Translation: CASSLGLGLYYEQYF.

The chain combines TRBV4-2 with TRBJ1-5, with 9 bases fitting TRBD1. CDR3 length: 15 residues. After removal of 3 bases from V and 6 bases from J, the junction contained 6 bases not matched to a gene. Per the germline V gene, CDR1 is LGHNA and CDR2 is YNFKEQ. The CDR3: CASSQETGGGQPQHF. The CDR3 region has the DNA TGTGCCAGCAGCCAGGAGACAGGGGGTGGTCAGCCCCAGCATTTT.